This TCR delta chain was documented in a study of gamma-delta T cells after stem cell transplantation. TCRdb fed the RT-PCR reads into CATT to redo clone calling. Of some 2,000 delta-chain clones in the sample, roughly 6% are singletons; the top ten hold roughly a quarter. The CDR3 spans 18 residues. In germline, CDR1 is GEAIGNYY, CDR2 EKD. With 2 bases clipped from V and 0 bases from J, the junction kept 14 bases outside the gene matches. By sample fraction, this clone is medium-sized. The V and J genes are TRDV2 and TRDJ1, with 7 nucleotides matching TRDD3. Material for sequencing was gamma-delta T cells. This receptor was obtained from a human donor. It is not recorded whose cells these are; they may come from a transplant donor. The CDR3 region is CACDMIRGGLPNTDKLIF. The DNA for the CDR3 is TGTGCCTGTGACATGATACGGGGGGGATTACCGAACACCGATAAACTCATCTTT.